The 8 T cell receptor beta chains below all came from one sample that was sequenced in a study of blood T cell repertoires in COVID-19 (dated by TCRdb to the early 2020s). Libraries were built with the immunoSEQ multiplex PCR assay. TCRdb took this table from immuneACCESS and kept in-frame rearrangements with V and J called. Such tables lack part of the clones; where checked against another copy, unresolved V genes explain under half of the gap, and the rest is unexplained. The sample table lists about 190,000 clones, approximately 85% of them with a count of one. The ten top clones hold 6.9% of the sample. Sequencing was performed on peripheral blood. The receptors were gathered from an elderly man with COVID-19, enrolled during active disease.

The chain is built from TRBV5-1 and TRBJ1-1; TRBD1 matches 11 bases. The CDR3 covers 16 residues. J lost 8 bases, V lost 3 bases, and 12 bases had no gene match. Germline V gene data show CDR1 as SGHRS and CDR2 as YFSETQ. The CDR3 DNA reads as TGCGCCAGCAGCTCGATCGGGACAGGGGGAGGGGTAGAAGCTTTCTTT. Its protein product is CASSSIGTGGGVEAFF.

A single count supports this clone. The chain recombines TRBV6-1 with TRBJ2-2; D gene unclear. Trimming cost V 2 bases and J 6 bases, with 13 bases left between them. The CDR3 is made up of 15 amino acids. Germline CDR1 and CDR2: MNHNS and SASEGT. DNA of the CDR3: TGTGCCAGCAGTGAACGGCTTGTAGGAGCCGGGGAGCTGTTTTTT. It translates to CASSERLVGAGELFF.

This chain joins TRBV2 and TRBJ1-2, with TRBD1 matching 9 bases. V shed 1 base, J shed 4 bases, and the junction held 1 base outside the gene matches. CDR1 is SNHLY and CDR2 is FYNNEI in the germline V gene. This CDR3 comprises 14 residues. The CDR3 loop reads CASSEVGQGYGYTF. CDR3 DNA sequence: TGTGCCAGCAGTGAAGTGGGACAGGGCTATGGCTACACCTTC.

The chain recombines TRBV4-1 with TRBJ1-6; 9 positions agree with TRBD1. The CDR3 has 16 residues. CDR1 and CDR2 (germline): MGHRA, YSYEKL. Trimming removed 4 bases from V and 6 bases from J; junction bases left unmatched: 7. The CDR3 loop reads CASSLTPGQGNSPLHF. CDR3 DNA sequence: TGCGCCAGCAGCCTCACCCCGGGACAGGGTAATTCACCCCTCCACTTT.

In its sample, this clone was seen once. V is TRBV21-1 and J is TRBJ2-7; the table's D call, TRBD2, was not checked against the DNA. TRBV21-1 is an annotated pseudogene. This CDR3 has 13 residues. The DNA for the CDR3 is TGTGCCAGCATCCCGACTAGCTACGACGAGCAGTACTTC. The encoded protein is CASIPTSYDEQYF.

A remark on this clone: Other DNA sequences in the sample encode the same CDR3. The chain employs TRBV6-5 and TRBJ1-1; 7 bases are a match to TRBD1. Looked up from germline, CDR1 is MNHEY and CDR2 is SVGAGI. Trimming removed 8 bases from V and 1 base from J; junction bases left unmatched: 4. This CDR3 comprises 13 residues. CDR3 in DNA: TGTGCCAGCGGGGGACAGAAGAACACTGAAGCTTTCTTT. Translated: CASGGQKNTEAFF.

The V call is TRBV11-3, the J call TRBJ1-2, with 8 bases that match TRBD1. Germline V CDR1 and CDR2: SGHNT, YENEEA. V gave up 4 bases and J gave up 9 bases; unmatched junction bases: 7. The length of the CDR3 is 13 residues. The CDR3 bases are TGTGCCAGCAGCTCTACCAGGACAGGGAGCTACACCTTC. Protein product: CASSSTRTGSYTF.

The chain is built from TRBV27 and TRBJ2-1, with TRBD2 identical over 9 bases. The CDR3 loop spans 15 amino acids. V dropped 2 bases and J dropped 4; count of bases not matched to a gene: 3. From germline, CDR1 is MNHEY and CDR2 SMNVEV (reference sequence). The CDR3 sequence: CASSLAGGPYNEQFF. CDR3 sequence (DNA): TGTGCCAGCAGTTTAGCGGGGGGGCCATACAATGAGCAGTTCTTC.